A selection of T cell receptor beta chains follows, all from one sample in a study of Graves' ophthalmopathy and Graves' hyperthyroidism. MiXCR, applied by TCRdb to the multiplex PCR reads, yields one record per CDR3 protein. Among 600,000 to 650,000 distinct CDR3 sequences, 22% were seen once, and the ten largest hold roughly 6.9%. Sequencing was done on a sample of peripheral blood. The receptors derive from a woman younger than 35 with stable Graves' hyperthyroidism. Some clones in this sample may be carry-over from other donors' samples. CDR3s include the opening cysteine and the closing phenylalanine or tryptophan. The order of the fields is CDR3 protein, V gene, J gene, D gene. The D gene is left open where the match is weak.

CDR3: CASSYNNPGDQPQHF; V: TRBV28; J: TRBJ1-5; D: NA
CDR3: CASSRTTAVDEAFF; V: TRBV12-3/TRBV12-4; J: TRBJ1-1; D: NA
CDR3: CSAGTLSYQETQYF; V: TRBV20-1; J: TRBJ2-5; D: NA
CDR3: CSARDRQGLGTQYF; V: TRBV20-1; J: TRBJ2-5; D: NA
CDR3: CASSLAPVQGENTEAFF; V: TRBV7-8; J: TRBJ1-1; D: TRBD1
CDR3: CASRWTGYHTEALF; V: TRBV28; J: TRBJ1-1; D: TRBD1
CDR3: CASSVTGYEQYF; V: TRBV6-5; J: TRBJ2-7; D: NA
CDR3: CAISGGQEDVENTEAFF; V: TRBV10-3; J: TRBJ1-1; D: TRBD1
CDR3: CASSDEGTGELFF; V: TRBV6-4; J: TRBJ2-2; D: NA
CDR3: CSARWPGLLLSGANVLTF; V: TRBV20-1; J: TRBJ2-6; D: NA
CDR3: CASTPAGAYYGYTF; V: TRBV6-1; J: TRBJ1-2; D: NA
CDR3: CASSQRGSNTGELFF; V: TRBV14; J: TRBJ2-2; D: NA
CDR3: CASREPGLGQETQYF; V: TRBV6-1; J: TRBJ2-5; D: TRBD2
CDR3: CAIRRGLDISGANVLTF; V: TRBV10-3; J: TRBJ2-6; D: TRBD2
CDR3: CASSLRRVSNQPQHF; V: TRBV12-3/TRBV12-4; J: TRBJ1-5; D: NA
CDR3: CAWSIESYGYTF; V: TRBV30; J: TRBJ1-2; D: NA
CDR3: CAISGGRDMNTEAFF; V: TRBV10-3; J: TRBJ1-1; D: NA
CDR3: CATRGTKGTGELFF; V: TRBV2; J: TRBJ2-2; D: NA
CDR3: CASSYPGTRIDTDTQYF; V: TRBV12-3/TRBV12-4; J: TRBJ2-3; D: NA
CDR3: CASSYGSLGYTF; V: TRBV12-3/TRBV12-4; J: TRBJ1-2; D: NA
CDR3: CSVGGAPQNSPLHF; V: TRBV29-1; J: TRBJ1-6; D: NA
CDR3: CASSRGGVRYGYTF; V: TRBV12-3/TRBV12-4; J: TRBJ1-2; D: NA
CDR3: CSARPSRGAGGELFF; V: TRBV20-1; J: TRBJ2-2; D: NA